This record looks at one TCR beta chain sequence and its context. What it binds is not known. This CDR3 comprises 15 residues. Looked up from germline, CDR1 is LGHNA and CDR2 is YNFKEQ. Trimming removed 3 bases at V and 0 bases at J, with 11 bases between. This entry comes from a study of T cells in Graves' hyperthyroidism and ophthalmopathy. Study results and caveats: Blood also contained most expanded thyroid clonotypes above 0.001.

Researchers took RNA transcripts and amplified the TCR beta CDR3 regions from them. TCR CDR3 regions were first amplified by RT-PCR with HTBI primers. TCRdb fed the multiplex PCR reads into MiXCR, producing one record per CDR3 protein. The table shows about 640,000 distinct CDR3 sequences, with less than 25% occurring only once. In the ophthalmopathy cohort, Clinical Activity Score was at least 3, NOSPECS grade at least 4, and duration under 3 months. This TCR was sampled from a man younger than 40 with Graves' ophthalmopathy. Sequencing was carried out using blood. This chain connects TRBV4-2 to TRBJ1-1, with D tentatively TRBD1 (5 bases). Here the CDR3 reads CASSQPQGMNTEAFF. The CDR3 DNA sequence: TGTGCCAGCAGCCAGCCCCAGGGCATGAACACTGAAGCTTTCTTT.